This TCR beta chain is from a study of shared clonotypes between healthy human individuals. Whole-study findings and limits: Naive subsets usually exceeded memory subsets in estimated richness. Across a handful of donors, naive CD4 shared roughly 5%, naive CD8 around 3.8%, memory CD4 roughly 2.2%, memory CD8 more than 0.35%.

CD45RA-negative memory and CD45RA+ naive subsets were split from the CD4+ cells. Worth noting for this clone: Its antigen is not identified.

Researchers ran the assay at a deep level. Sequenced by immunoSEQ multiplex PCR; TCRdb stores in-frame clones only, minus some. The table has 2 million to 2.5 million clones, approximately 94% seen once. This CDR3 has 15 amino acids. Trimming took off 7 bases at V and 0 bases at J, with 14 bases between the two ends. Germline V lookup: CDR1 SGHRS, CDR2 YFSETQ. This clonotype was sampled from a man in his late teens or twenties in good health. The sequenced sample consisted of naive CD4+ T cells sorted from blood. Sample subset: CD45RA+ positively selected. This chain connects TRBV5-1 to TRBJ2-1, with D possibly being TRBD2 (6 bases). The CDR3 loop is CASGPGGSSYNEQFF. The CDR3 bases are TGCGCCAGCGGCCCCGGGGGTAGCTCCTACAATGAGCAGTTCTTC.